One T cell receptor (beta chain) is described in this entry. The sample comes from a study of CD8+CD57+ T cells in acquired aplastic anemia. At the level of the study: The study obtained an average of about 3.1 ug of DNA from sorted CD4+ and CD8+ cells.

Germline loops: CDR1 MGHDK, CDR2 SYGVNS. This CDR3 spans 12 amino acids. Trimming left V 3 bases short and J 7 bases short, with 7 bases between. Patients selected for sequencing had displayed CD8+CD57+ cell expansion by flow cytometry. Genomic DNA, serving as template, underwent TCR beta VDJ and CDR3 profiling. TCRdb fed the reads into MiXCR, producing one record per CDR3 protein. The sample has 210,000 or so distinct CDR3 sequences, roughly 50% seen once. V gene TRBV25-1 combines with J gene TRBJ2-1; D ambiguous. This sequence originates from a human donor with aplastic anemia. The material sequenced was sorted CD4+, CD8+, or CD8+CD57+ T cells (not recorded which) from PBMCs. CDR3 amino acids: CASSDGLNEQFF. CDR3 DNA sequence: TGTGCCAGCAGTGATGGCTTGAATGAGCAGTTCTTC.